One TCR beta chain is described in this entry. Its antigen is unidentified. The data are from a study of T cell responses to AZD1222 COVID-19 vaccine. CDR3 size: 14 residues. Per germline, CDR1 MNHEY and CDR2 SVGAGI. V lost 0 bases and J lost 0, with 5 bases in between. Libraries were prepared by immunoSEQ multiplex PCR; TCRdb keeps only in-frame clonotypes and omits some of them. This repertoire shows roughly 140,000 clones, 90% found once; its top ten account for 1.5% to 2%. Study findings and constraints: The donor cohort was predominantly white British with a female majority, and clonal diversity may have been underestimated. Across spike, vaccine-associated CD4 TCRs were found, dominant at 160-218 and 743-854. The study identified only 6 or 7 AZD1222 recipients as seropositive at baseline.

Second doses that came at about 4 or about 12 weeks were put together. This chain uses TRBV6-5 with TRBJ1-1; D is unclear. The specimen comprised peripheral blood, sampled 28 days after the second AZD1222 dose. The sequence was obtained from an adult who received the AZD1222 COVID-19 vaccine. The CDR3 loop is CASSYSGVNTEAFF. In nucleotides, the CDR3 is TGTGCCAGCAGTTACTCGGGAGTGAACACTGAAGCTTTCTTT.